These 23 T cell receptor beta chains came from one sample sequenced in a study of identical twins. TCRdb reanalysed the 5' RACE reads using MiXCR and keeps one entry per CDR3 protein. The sample holds more than 400,000 distinct CDR3 sequences; roughly 15% are singletons and the top ten take roughly 0.42%. The same specimen was also included in a second study, on yellow fever vaccine responses in identical twins.

The sequenced material came from CD4+ T cells sorted from blood. These receptors came from a woman under 30 in good health.

This clonotype was observed a handful of times. The gene calls are TRBV28 and TRBJ1-1, with TRBD1 matching over 7 bases. Looked up from germline, CDR1 is MDHEN and CDR2 is SYDVKM. The V gene end was trimmed by 6 bases and the J gene end by 10 bases; junction bases not matched to a gene: 20. CDR3 size: 16 residues. DNA of the CDR3: TGTGCCAGCAGCTCTGGTCGAGGGACAGTCCTAGGGGGAGCTTTCTTT. Encoded protein: CASSSGRGTVLGGAFF. The full variable domain, completed using reference TRBV28 and TRBJ1-1, is DVKVTQSSRYLVKRTGEKVFLECVQDMDHENMFWYRQDPGLGLRLIYFSYDVKMKEKGDIPEGYSVSREKKERFSLILESASTNQTSMYLCASSSGRGTVLGGAFFGQGTRLTVV.

V usage is TRBV20-1 and J usage is TRBJ2-5; the match to TRBD2 covers 7 bases. In germline, CDR1 is DFQATT, CDR2 SNEGSKA (reference sequence). Trimming at V came to 5 bases and at J to 3 bases, leaving 6 bases not matched to a gene. The CDR3 runs 13 residues. This chain's CDR3 is CSAGPSGKETQYF. Here the CDR3 DNA reads TGCAGTGCTGGACCTAGCGGTAAAGAGACCCAGTACTTC.

This clonotype was recorded many times. This chain joins TRBV20-1 and TRBJ2-1; TRBD2 matches 9 bases. V was clipped by 5 bases and J by 6 bases; unmatched bases: 8. The CDR3 contains 14 residues. Per the germline V gene, CDR1 is DFQATT and CDR2 is SNEGSKA (reference sequence). CDR3 residues: CSAPRGSGSNEQFF. In nucleotides, the CDR3 is TGCAGTGCTCCTAGGGGTAGCGGGAGCAATGAGCAGTTCTTC.

The chain carries TRBV7-9 and TRBJ1-4; possible D gene TRBD1, 6 bases. This CDR3 spans 14 amino acids. The germline gives CDR1 SEHNR, CDR2 FQNEAQ (reference sequence). The V end was cut by 5 bases, the J end by 8 bases, with 15 bases between. The CDR3 loop is CASSRQVGVEKLFF. CDR3 DNA: TGTGCCAGCAGCCGACAGGTCGGGGTCGAAAAACTGTTTTTT.

The chain recombines TRBV7-9 with TRBJ2-1; 9 bases line up with TRBD2. Germline V CDR1 and CDR2: SEHNR, FQNEAQ (reference sequence). With V trimmed by 3 bases and J by 1 base, 7 bases remained unmatched. CDR3 size: 17 residues. CDR3 amino acids: CASSFLGLATSYNEQFF. In DNA, the CDR3 is TGTGCCAGCAGCTTTCTAGGACTAGCGACTTCCTACAATGAGCAGTTCTTC.

This clonotype was counted between two and nine times. The chain employs TRBV15 and TRBJ2-1, with TRBD2 matching 11 bases. V shed 3 bases and J 9 bases; nucleotides not matched to a gene: 10. Germline CDR1 and CDR2: LNHNV and YYDKDF (reference sequence). The CDR3 consists of 16 residues. The CDR3 region is CATSSVIAGGPGEQFF. The CDR3 DNA reads as TGTGCCACCAGCAGTGTTATAGCGGGAGGGCCGGGTGAGCAGTTCTTC.

The V and J genes are TRBV12-3 or TRBV12-4 and TRBJ1-5, with D maybe TRBD1 (5 bases). Trimming pared 6 bases from V and 5 bases from J, leaving 11 bases between. This CDR3 contains 13 residues. The DNA for the CDR3 is TGTGCCAGCAGCACGACAGAATATCAGCCCCAGCATTTT. Translated, it gives CASSTTEYQPQHF.

This clonotype was found a few times. The chain carries TRBV5-1 and TRBJ2-2; D ambiguous. This CDR3 is 12 amino acids long. Germline CDR1 and CDR2: SGHRS and YFSETQ. Trimming stripped 6 bases from V and 7 bases from J, with 10 bases between. This CDR3 reads CASKGGYGELFF. CDR3 coding DNA: TGCGCCAGCAAGGGCGGCTACGGGGAGCTGTTTTTT.

This clonotype was found many times. V and J are TRBV5-1 and TRBJ2-1; 9 bases are shared with TRBD1. The CDR3 totals 15 residues. With V trimmed by 4 bases and J by 7 bases, 9 bases remained unmatched. Germline CDR1 and CDR2: SGHRS and YFSETQ. The CDR3: CASSLPGQGANEQFF. CDR3 DNA sequence: TGCGCCAGCAGCCTCCCGGGACAGGGAGCGAATGAGCAGTTCTTC.

This chain joins TRBV7-8 and TRBJ2-5, with D perhaps TRBD1 (6 bases). The length of the CDR3 is 17 residues. Germline V lookup: CDR1 SGHVS, CDR2 FQNEAQ. Trimming took off 1 base at V and 3 bases at J, with 18 bases between the two ends. The CDR3 is CASSLDFSSTGKETQYF. The CDR3 DNA is TGTGCCAGCAGCTTAGACTTCTCCTCGACAGGAAAAGAGACCCAGTACTTC. The variable domain in full, completed from reference TRBV7-8 and TRBJ2-5, reads GAGVSQSPRYKVAKRGQDVALRCDPISGHVSLFWYQQALGQGPEFLTYFQNEAQLDKSGLPSDRFFAERPEGSVSTLKIQRTQQEDSAVYLCASSLDFSSTGKETQYFGPGTRLLVL.

This clonotype was counted between two and nine times. The chain is built from TRBV12-3 or TRBV12-4 and TRBJ2-7, with 10 bases that match TRBD1. V dropped 6 bases and J dropped 6; count of bases not matched to a gene: 14. The CDR3 has 16 amino acids. This CDR3 is CASSRTTGTGDFEQYF. The CDR3 nucleotides read TGTGCCAGCAGCCGAACGACCGGGACAGGGGATTTCGAGCAGTACTTC.

This clonotype has just a few counts. This sequence joins TRBV5-1 and TRBJ2-3; D is ambiguous. Germline lookup yields CDR1 SGHRS and CDR2 YFSETQ. The germline V and J ends were trimmed by 1 base and 4 bases, with 7 bases remaining between them. This CDR3 comprises 13 residues. CDR3 nucleotide sequence: TGCGCCAGCAGCTTGAACGGAGCAGATACGCAGTATTTT. It is translated as CASSLNGADTQYF.

The gene calls are TRBV20-1 and TRBJ2-2; TRBD2 aligns across 8 bases. The CDR3 spans 15 residues. From germline, CDR1 is DFQATT and CDR2 SNEGSKA (reference sequence). The V segment lost 0 bases and the J segment 3 bases; nucleotides outside the gene matches: 3. This CDR3 reads CSARDLLADTGELFF. The CDR3 nucleotides are TGCAGTGCTAGAGATCTACTAGCGGACACCGGGGAGCTGTTTTTT.

This clonotype has more than one count but fewer than ten. The J gene is TRBJ1-2, the V gene TRBV5-1; 7 bases agree with TRBD1. Per the germline V gene, CDR1 is SGHRS and CDR2 is YFSETQ. J was trimmed by 6 bases and V by 2 bases; bases with no gene match: 7. CDR3 length: 14 amino acids. The CDR3 protein is CASSFRDRGDGYTF. The CDR3 region has the DNA TGCGCCAGCAGCTTCCGGGACAGAGGGGATGGCTACACCTTC.

V gene TRBV7-9 combines with J gene TRBJ2-4; 7 bases match TRBD1. V was pared by 0 bases and J by 4 bases, with 9 bases of the junction left unmatched. The CDR3 spans 17 residues. Germline-derived CDR1 and CDR2 are SEHNR and FQNEAQ (reference sequence). The CDR3 spells CASSLAPWQGEKNIQYF. DNA of the CDR3: TGTGCCAGCAGCTTAGCCCCCTGGCAGGGGGAAAAAAACATTCAGTACTTC.

V and J are TRBV3-1 and TRBJ2-1, with 12 bases that match TRBD2. The CDR3 is 17 amino acids. After removal of 8 bases from V and 6 bases from J, the junction contained 14 bases not matched to a gene. CDR1 and CDR2 from the germline V gene are LGHDT and YNNKEL (reference sequence). For the CDR3, the DNA is TGTGCCAGCTGCAAACAGGCAGGGACTAGCGGGTCCAATGAGCAGTTCTTC. Residues: CASCKQAGTSGSNEQFF.

This clonotype was counted a few times. J is TRBJ2-2 and V is TRBV24-1; possibly TRBD1 or TRBD2 for D (7 bases each). V was trimmed by 12 bases and J by 1 base, leaving 14 bases between them. The germline V gene encodes CDR1 KGHDR and CDR2 SFDVKD. This CDR3 is 14 amino acids long. The CDR3 DNA sequence: TGTGCCGCAGGGGGGGGGAAGAACACCGGGGAGCTGTTTTTT. It codes for CAAGGGKNTGELFF.

This clonotype has just a few counts. The chain employs TRBV2 and TRBJ1-4; D gene unclear. The CDR3 covers 14 residues. Germline lookup yields CDR1 SNHLY and CDR2 FYNNEI. Trimming stripped 8 bases from V and 0 bases from J, with 10 bases between. The CDR3 is CASVLQTTNEKLFF. The DNA for the CDR3 is TGTGCCAGCGTCCTACAGACAACTAATGAAAAACTGTTTTTT.

This clonotype has a handful of counts. This chain links TRBV7-7 with TRBJ2-2, with D unclear. The CDR3 covers 12 residues. Per germline, CDR1 SSHAT and CDR2 FNYEAQ (reference sequence). V lost 5 bases, J lost 8 bases, and 9 bases lay in between. CDR3 in DNA: TGTGCCAGCAGCCCAATCGGTGGGGAGCTGTTTTTT. It translates to CASSPIGGELFF.

The CDR3 DNA reads as TGTGCCAGCAGCTTAGAGGGTGGGGTCAGTGAGCAGTTCTTC. Its protein is CASSLEGGVSEQFF. This rearrangement joins TRBV7-9 to TRBJ2-1, with D hard to call. Trimming took off 1 base at V and 9 bases at J, with 13 bases between the two ends. The CDR3 has 14 residues. Germline CDR1 reads SEHNR; CDR2 reads FQNEAQ (reference sequence).

V is TRBV5-5 and J is TRBJ2-3; 9 nucleotides match TRBD2. Trimming removed 4 bases from V and 4 bases from J; junction bases left unmatched: 10. CDR3 length: 16 residues. Germline lookup yields CDR1 SGHKS and CDR2 YYEKEE (reference sequence). The CDR3 region is CASSPGASGVADTQYF. Written as DNA, the CDR3 is TGTGCCAGCAGCCCTGGAGCTAGCGGGGTGGCAGATACGCAGTATTTT.

This clonotype was counted a single time. The rearrangement joins TRBV6-1 to TRBJ2-1; 8 bases line up with TRBD2. This CDR3 is 17 amino acids long. The germline gives CDR1 MNHNS, CDR2 SASEGT. V lost 3 bases, J lost 0 bases, and 7 bases stayed unmatched. In nucleotides, the CDR3 is TGTGCCAGCAGTGATCCCCCACTAGCGGCCTCCTACAATGAGCAGTTCTTC. Amino acids: CASSDPPLAASYNEQFF.

CDR3 protein: CSAREASGTNSPLHF. The DNA of the CDR3 is TGCAGTGCTAGAGAGGCATCAGGAACGAATTCACCCCTCCACTTT. The V gene is TRBV20-1, the J gene TRBJ1-6; D not resolved. V lost 0 bases and J 7 bases, leaving 13 bases between the germline ends. CDR3 length: 15 amino acids. Germline CDR1 DFQATT, CDR2 SNEGSKA (reference sequence).